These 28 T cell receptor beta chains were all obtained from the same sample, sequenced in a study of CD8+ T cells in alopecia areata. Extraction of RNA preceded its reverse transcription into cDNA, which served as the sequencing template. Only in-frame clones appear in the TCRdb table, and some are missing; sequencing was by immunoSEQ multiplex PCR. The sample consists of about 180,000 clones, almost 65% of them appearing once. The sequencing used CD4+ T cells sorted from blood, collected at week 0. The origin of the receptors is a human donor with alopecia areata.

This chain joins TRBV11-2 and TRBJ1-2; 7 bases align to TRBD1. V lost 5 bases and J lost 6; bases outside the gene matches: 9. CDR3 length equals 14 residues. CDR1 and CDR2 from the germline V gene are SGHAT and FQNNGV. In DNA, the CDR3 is TGTGCCAGCAGCCCAGGGGGGGCGATGGATGGCTACACCTTC. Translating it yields CASSPGGAMDGYTF.

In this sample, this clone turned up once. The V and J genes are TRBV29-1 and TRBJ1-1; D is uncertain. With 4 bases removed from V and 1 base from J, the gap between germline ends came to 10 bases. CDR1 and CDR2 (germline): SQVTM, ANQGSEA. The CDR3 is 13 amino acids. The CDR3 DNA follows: TGCAGCGTTGGGCTACCTGGGAACACTGAAGCTTTCTTT. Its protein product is CSVGLPGNTEAFF.

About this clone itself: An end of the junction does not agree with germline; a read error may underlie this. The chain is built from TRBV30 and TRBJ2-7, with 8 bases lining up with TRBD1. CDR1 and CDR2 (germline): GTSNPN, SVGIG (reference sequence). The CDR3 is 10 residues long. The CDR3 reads CAWSAGQVNF. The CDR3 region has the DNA TGTGCCTGGAGTGCGGGACAGGTAAACTTC.

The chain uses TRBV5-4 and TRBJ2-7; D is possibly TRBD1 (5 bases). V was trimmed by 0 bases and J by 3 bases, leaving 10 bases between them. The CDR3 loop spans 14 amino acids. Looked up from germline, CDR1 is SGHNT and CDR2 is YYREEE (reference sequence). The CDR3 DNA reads TGTGCCAGCAGCTTGGCCGACAGTTACTACGAGCAGTACTTC. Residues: CASSLADSYYEQYF.

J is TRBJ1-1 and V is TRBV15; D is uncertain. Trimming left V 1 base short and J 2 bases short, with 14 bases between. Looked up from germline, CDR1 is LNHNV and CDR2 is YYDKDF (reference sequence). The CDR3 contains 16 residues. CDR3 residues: CATSRVKTEKNTEAFF. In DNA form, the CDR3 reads TGTGCCACCAGCAGAGTTAAAACGGAGAAAAACACTGAAGCTTTCTTT.

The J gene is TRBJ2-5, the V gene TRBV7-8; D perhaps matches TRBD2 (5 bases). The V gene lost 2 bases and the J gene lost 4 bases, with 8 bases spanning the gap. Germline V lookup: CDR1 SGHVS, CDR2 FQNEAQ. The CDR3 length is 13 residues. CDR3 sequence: CASSLTRGETQYF. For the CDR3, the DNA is TGTGCCAGCAGCTTAACTCGGGGAGAGACCCAGTACTTC. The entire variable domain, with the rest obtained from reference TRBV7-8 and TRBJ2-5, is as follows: GAGVSQSPRYKVAKRGQDVALRCDPISGHVSLFWYQQALGQGPEFLTYFQNEAQLDKSGLPSDRFFAERPEGSVSTLKIQRTQQEDSAVYLCASSLTRGETQYFGPGTRLLVL.

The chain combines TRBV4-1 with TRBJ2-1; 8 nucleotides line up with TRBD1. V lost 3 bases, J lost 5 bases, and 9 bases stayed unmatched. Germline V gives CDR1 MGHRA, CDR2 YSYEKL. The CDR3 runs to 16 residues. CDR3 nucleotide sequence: TGCGCCAGCAGCCACTCGGACAGGGCTCTCGACAATGAGCAGTTCTTC. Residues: CASSHSDRALDNEQFF.

The CDR3 loop is CSVSGRGYEQYF. DNA for the CDR3: TGCAGCGTTTCGGGCCGGGGCTACGAGCAGTACTTC. This chain links TRBV29-1 with TRBJ2-7; weak D call: TRBD2 (5 bases). The CDR3 spans 12 residues. Germline V lookup: CDR1 SQVTM, CDR2 ANQGSEA. V gave up 5 bases and J gave up 3 bases, with 11 bases separating them.

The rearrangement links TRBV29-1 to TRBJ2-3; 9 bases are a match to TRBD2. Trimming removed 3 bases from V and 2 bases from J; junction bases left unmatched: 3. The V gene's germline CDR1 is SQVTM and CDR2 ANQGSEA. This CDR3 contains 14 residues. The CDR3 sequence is CSVDASGTTDTQYF. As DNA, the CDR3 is TGCAGCGTTGACGCTAGCGGGACCACAGATACGCAGTATTTT.

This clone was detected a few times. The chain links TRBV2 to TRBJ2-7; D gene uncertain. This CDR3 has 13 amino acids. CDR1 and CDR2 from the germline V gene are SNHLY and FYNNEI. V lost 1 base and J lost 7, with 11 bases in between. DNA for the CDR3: TGTGCCAGCAGTGAAGGCATGACGAGAGAGCAGTACTTC. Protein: CASSEGMTREQYF.

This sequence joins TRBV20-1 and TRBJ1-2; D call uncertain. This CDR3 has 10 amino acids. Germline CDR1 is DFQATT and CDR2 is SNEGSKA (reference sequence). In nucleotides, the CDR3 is TGCAGCATCGCAAACTATGGCTACACCTTC. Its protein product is CSIANYGYTF.

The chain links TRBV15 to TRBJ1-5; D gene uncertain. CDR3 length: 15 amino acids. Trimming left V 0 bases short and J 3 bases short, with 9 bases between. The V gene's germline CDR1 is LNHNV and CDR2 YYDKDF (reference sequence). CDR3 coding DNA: TGTGCCACCAGCAGAGAGGGGTGGGACAATCAGCCCCAGCATTTT. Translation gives CATSREGWDNQPQHF.

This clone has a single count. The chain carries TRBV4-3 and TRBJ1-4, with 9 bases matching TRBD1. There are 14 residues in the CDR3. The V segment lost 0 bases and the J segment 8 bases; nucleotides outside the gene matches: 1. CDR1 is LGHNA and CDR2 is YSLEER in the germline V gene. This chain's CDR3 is CASSQDGTGEKLFF. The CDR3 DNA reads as TGCGCCAGCAGCCAAGATGGGACAGGGGAAAAACTGTTTTTT.

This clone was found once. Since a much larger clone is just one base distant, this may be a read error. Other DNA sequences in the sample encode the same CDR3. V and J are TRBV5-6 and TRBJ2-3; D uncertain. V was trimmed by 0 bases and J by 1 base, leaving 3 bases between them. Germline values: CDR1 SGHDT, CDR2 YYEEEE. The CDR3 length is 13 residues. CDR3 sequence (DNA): TGTGCCAGCAGCTTGGGGGGCACAGATACGCAGTATTTT. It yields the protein CASSLGGTDTQYF. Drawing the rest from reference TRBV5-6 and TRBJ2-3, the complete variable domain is DAGVTQSPTHLIKTRGQQVTLRCSPKSGHDTVSWYQQALGQGPQFIFQYYEEEERQRGNFPDRFSGHQFPNYSSELNVNALLLGDSALYLCASSLGGTDTQYFGPGTRLTVL.

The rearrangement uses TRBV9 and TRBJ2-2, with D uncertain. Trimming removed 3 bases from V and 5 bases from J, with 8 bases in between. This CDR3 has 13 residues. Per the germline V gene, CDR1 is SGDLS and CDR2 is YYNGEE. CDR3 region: CASSETGTGELFF. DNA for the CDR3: TGTGCCAGCAGCGAGACCGGAACCGGGGAGCTGTTTTTT. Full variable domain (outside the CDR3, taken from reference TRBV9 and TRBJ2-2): DSGVTQTPKHLITATGQRVTLRCSPRSGDLSVYWYQQSLDQGLQFLIQYYNGEERAKGNILERFSAQQFPDLHSELNLSSLELGDSALYFCASSETGTGELFFGEGSRLTVL.

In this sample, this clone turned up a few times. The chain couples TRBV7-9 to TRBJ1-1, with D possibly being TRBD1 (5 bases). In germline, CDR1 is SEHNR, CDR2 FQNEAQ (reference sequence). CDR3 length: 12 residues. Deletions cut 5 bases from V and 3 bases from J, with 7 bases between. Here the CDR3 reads CASSRGDTEAFF. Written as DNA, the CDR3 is TGTGCCAGCAGCCGAGGGGACACTGAAGCTTTCTTT. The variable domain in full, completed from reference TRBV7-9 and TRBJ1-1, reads DTGVSQNPRHKITKRGQNVTFRCDPISEHNRLYWYRQTLGQGPEFLTYFQNEAQLEKSRLLSDRFSAERPKGSFSTLEIQRTEQGDSAMYLCASSRGDTEAFFGQGTRLTVV.

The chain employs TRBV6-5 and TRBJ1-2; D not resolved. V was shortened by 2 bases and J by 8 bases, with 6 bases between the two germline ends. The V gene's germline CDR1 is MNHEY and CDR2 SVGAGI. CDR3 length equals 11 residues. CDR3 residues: CASSYRGGYTF. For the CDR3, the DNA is TGTGCCAGCAGTTACCGCGGGGGCTACACCTTC.

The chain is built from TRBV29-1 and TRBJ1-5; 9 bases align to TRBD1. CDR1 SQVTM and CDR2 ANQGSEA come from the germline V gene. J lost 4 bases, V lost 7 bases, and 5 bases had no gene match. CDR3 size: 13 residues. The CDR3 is CSARDRENQPQHF. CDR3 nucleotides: TGCAGCGCAAGGGACAGGGAAAATCAGCCCCAGCATTTT. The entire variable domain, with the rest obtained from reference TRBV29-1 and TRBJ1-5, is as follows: SAVISQKPSRDICQRGTSLTIQCQVDSQVTMMFWYRQQPGQSLTLIATANQGSEATYESGFVIDKFPISRPNLTFSTLTVSNMSPEDSSIYLCSARDRENQPQHFGDGTRLSIL.

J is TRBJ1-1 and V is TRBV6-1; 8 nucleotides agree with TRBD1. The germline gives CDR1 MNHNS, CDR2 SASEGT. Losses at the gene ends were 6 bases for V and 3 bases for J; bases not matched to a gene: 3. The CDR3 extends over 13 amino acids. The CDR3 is CASSPDRDTEAFF. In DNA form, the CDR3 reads TGTGCCAGCAGCCCGGACAGGGACACTGAAGCTTTCTTT.

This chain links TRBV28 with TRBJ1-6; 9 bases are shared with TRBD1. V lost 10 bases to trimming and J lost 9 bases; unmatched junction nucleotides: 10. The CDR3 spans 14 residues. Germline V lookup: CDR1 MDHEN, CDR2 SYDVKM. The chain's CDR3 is CATGWDRDGSPLHF. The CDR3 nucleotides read TGTGCCACCGGCTGGGACAGGGACGGTTCACCCCTCCACTTT.

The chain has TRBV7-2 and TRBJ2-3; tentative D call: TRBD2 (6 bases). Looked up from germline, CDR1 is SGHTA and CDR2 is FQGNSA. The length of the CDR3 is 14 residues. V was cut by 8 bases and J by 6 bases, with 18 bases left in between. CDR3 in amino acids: CASGTAPRGDTQYF. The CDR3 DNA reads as TGTGCCAGCGGCACCGCACCCCGGGGGGATACGCAGTATTTT.

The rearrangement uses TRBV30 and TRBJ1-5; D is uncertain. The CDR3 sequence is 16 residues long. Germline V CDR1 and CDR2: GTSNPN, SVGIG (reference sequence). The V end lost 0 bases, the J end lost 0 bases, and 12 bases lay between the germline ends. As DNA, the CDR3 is TGTGCCTGGAGTGTACGGTCGGGATTTAGCAATCAGCCCCAGCATTTT. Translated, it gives CAWSVRSGFSNQPQHF.

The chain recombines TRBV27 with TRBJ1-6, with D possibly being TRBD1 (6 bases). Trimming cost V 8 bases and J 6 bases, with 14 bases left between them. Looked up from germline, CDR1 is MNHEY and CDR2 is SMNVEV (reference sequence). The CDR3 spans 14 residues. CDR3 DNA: TGTGCCAGCGGCCTAGACAGGAGTAATTCACCCCTCCACTTT. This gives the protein CASGLDRSNSPLHF.

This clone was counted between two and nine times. CDR3 DNA: TGCGCCAGCAGCTTGGAGCGGGGGGCGAAGACCCAGTACTTC. Residues: CASSLERGAKTQYF. The genes are TRBV5-1 and TRBJ2-5; 9 positions match TRBD2. The CDR3 runs to 14 residues. Germline V gives CDR1 SGHRS, CDR2 YFSETQ. With 0 bases clipped from V and 6 bases from J, the junction kept 3 bases outside the gene matches.

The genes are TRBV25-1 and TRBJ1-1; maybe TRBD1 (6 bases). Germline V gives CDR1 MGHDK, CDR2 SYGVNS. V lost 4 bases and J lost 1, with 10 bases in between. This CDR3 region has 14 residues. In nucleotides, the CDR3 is TGTGCCAGCAGTGCCGCAGGGGAGAACACTGAAGCTTTCTTT. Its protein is CASSAAGENTEAFF.

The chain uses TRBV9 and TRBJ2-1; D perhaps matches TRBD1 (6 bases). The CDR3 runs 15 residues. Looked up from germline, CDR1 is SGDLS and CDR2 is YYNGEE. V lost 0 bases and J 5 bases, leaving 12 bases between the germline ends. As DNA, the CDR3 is TGTGCCAGCAGCGTAGCCTGGTCAGGGGACAATGAGCAGTTCTTC. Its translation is CASSVAWSGDNEQFF.

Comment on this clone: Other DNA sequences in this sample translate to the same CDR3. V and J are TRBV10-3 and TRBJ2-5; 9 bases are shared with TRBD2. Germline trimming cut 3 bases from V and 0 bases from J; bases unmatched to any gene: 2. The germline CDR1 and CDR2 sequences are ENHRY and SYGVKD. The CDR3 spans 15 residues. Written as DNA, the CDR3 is TGTGCCATCAGTGAAAGCGGGGGGTACCAAGAGACCCAGTACTTC. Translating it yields CAISESGGYQETQYF.

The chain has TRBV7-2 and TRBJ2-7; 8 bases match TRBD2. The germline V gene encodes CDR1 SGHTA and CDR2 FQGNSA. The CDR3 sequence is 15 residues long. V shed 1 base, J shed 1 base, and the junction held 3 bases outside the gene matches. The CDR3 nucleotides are TGTGCCAGCAGCTTAGGAATAGCGGGGTCCTACGAGCAGTACTTC. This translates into CASSLGIAGSYEQYF.